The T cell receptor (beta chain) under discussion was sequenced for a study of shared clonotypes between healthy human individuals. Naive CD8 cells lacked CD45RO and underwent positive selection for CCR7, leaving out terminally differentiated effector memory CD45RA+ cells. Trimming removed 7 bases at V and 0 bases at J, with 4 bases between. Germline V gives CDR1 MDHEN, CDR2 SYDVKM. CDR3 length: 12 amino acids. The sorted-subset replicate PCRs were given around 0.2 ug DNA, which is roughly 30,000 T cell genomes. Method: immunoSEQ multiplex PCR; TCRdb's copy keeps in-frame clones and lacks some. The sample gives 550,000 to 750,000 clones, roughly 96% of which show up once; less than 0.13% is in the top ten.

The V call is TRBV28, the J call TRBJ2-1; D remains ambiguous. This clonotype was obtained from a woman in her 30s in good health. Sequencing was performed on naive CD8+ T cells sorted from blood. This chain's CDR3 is CASTSSYNEQFF. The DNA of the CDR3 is TGTGCCAGCACGAGCTCCTACAATGAGCAGTTCTTC.